A single count supports the clone carrying this T cell receptor (beta chain). Method: immunoSEQ multiplex PCR; TCRdb's copy keeps in-frame clones and lacks some. This sample yields around 1,100,000 clones, of which around 77% are seen a single time; 0.7% to 0.95% belongs to the top ten. V was clipped by 7 bases and J by 2 bases; unmatched bases: 6. The germline V gene has CDR1 SGHRS and CDR2 YFSETQ. This CDR3 spans 15 amino acids. Donors comprised only Caucasian adults living in Nashville, Tennessee. Division of CD4+ cells produced a CD45RA+ naive subset and a CD45RA-negative memory subset. This entry comes from a study of shared clonotypes between healthy human individuals.

Sample: memory CD4+ T cells from PBMCs. Subset here: CD45RA-negative fraction. The source of this sequence is a man aged 18 to 30 in good health. Some clones in this sample may be carry-over from other donors' samples. This chain joins TRBV5-1 and TRBJ2-5; 12 positions match TRBD2. The CDR3 bases are TGCGCCAGCTGCCCCGGACTAGCGGGACAAGAGACCCAGTACTTC. Translation: CASCPGLAGQETQYF. Combining the CDR3 with reference TRBV5-1 and TRBJ2-5 gives the whole variable domain KAGVTQTPRYLIKTRGQQVTLSCSPISGHRSVSWYQQTPGQGLQFLFEYFSETQRNKGNFPGRFSGRQFSNSRSEMNVSTLELGDSALYLCASCPGLAGQETQYFGPGTRLLVL.